This T cell receptor (beta chain) was retrieved from a study of beta chain features in type 1 diabetes. General observations from the study: Patients with Type 1 diabetes showed moderately but significantly shorter TCRB CDR3s in all four CD4+ subsets.

Per the germline V gene, CDR1 is GTSNPN and CDR2 is SVGIG (reference sequence). This CDR3 spans 12 amino acids. V was pared by 3 bases and J by 5 bases, with 8 bases between. With respect to this clone: Antigen unknown. Other DNA sequences in this sample translate to the same CDR3.

As every portion of the isolated RNA was reverse transcribed, the sequencing read expressed TCRB transcripts. Assay: immunoSEQ multiplex PCR; the TCRdb copy retains only in-frame clones and omits some. The table lists hundreds of thousands of clones, 13% of them singletons, with about 0.02% in the top ten. The source material was naive CD4+ T cells from blood. The chain is built from TRBV30 and TRBJ1-5; D is unresolved. This receptor was obtained from a man between 18 and 35 years old with type 1 diabetes. The CDR3 DNA reads as TGTGCCTGGAGCCCAGGAGATCAGCCCCAGCATTTT. Residues: CAWSPGDQPQHF.